This is a list of T cell receptor beta chains from one sample in a study of OX40 agonist ivuxolimab in advanced cancers. Profiled with immunoSEQ multiplex PCR; TCRdb holds only in-frame clones, not every one. The sample has around 100,000 clones; roughly 89% are singletons. This material consisted of CD4+ or CD8+ T cells sorted from blood, taken in a trial of the OX40 agonist ivuxolimab. The receptors here all came from an adult with an advanced solid tumor such as melanoma, head and neck, liver or kidney cancer. Each CDR3 is given with its conserved first and last residue. The D gene is left open where the match is weak. The listing skips clone size in some rows; elsewhere it reads once, few, many or a size class.

j_call clone_size v_call d_call cdr3_length cdr3_aa cdr3_nt
TRBJ2-7 once TRBV7-2 NA 14 CASSPGGSYYEQYF TGTGCCAGCAGCCCAGGGGGGAGCTACTACGAGCAGTACTTC
TRBJ1-6 NA TRBV19 NA 14 CATRIGSRGSPLHF TGTGCCACTAGAATTGGGAGTAGGGGTTCACCCCTCCACTTT
TRBJ1-1 NA TRBV6-6 NA 14 CASSQRTKDTEAFF TGTGCCAGCAGTCAACGGACCAAAGACACTGAAGCTTTCTTT
TRBJ1-2 NA TRBV5-6 NA 12 CASSLWESGYTF TGTGCCAGCAGCTTGTGGGAGAGCGGCTACACCTTC
TRBJ1-1 NA TRBV7-2 NA 17 CASSYGRGPRVNTEAFF TGTGCCAGCAGCTATGGACGGGGACCGAGAGTGAACACTGAAGCTTTCTTT
TRBJ2-7 NA TRBV11-2 NA 17 CASSLHPPGWSSYEQYF TGTGCCAGCAGCCTCCATCCCCCCGGGTGGAGCTCCTACGAGCAGTACTTC
TRBJ2-7 NA TRBV18 NA 14 CASSPRLDSYEQYF TGTGCCAGCTCACCTAGGCTCGACTCCTACGAGCAGTACTTC
TRBJ2-1 NA TRBV5-4 NA 14 CASSLGTPGNEQFF TGTGCCAGCAGCTTGGGGACACCCGGCAATGAGCAGTTCTTC
TRBJ2-5 NA TRBV30 TRBD2 14 CAWNAGGPAETQYF TGTGCCTGGAACGCGGGAGGGCCGGCAGAGACCCAGTACTTC
TRBJ1-2 few TRBV5-5 NA 15 CASTAGVLEPYGYTF TGTGCCAGCACCGCGGGGGTACTTGAACCCTATGGCTACACCTTC
TRBJ1-1 NA TRBV30 TRBD1 16 CAWHNIRGLTNTEAFF TGTGCCTGGCACAACATTAGGGGGCTCACGAACACTGAAGCTTTCTTT
TRBJ2-1 NA TRBV11-2 NA 16 CASSFRGGNSYNEQFF TGTGCCAGCAGCTTCCGAGGAGGGAACTCCTACAATGAGCAGTTCTTC
TRBJ2-3 once TRBV4-3 NA 13 CASSQGPTDTQYF TGCGCCAGCAGCCAAGGCCCAACAGATACGCAGTATTTT
TRBJ2-6 NA TRBV6-1 NA 13 CLSSSSGANVLTF TGCCTCAGCTCAAGCTCTGGGGCCAACGTCCTGACTTTC
TRBJ2-3 NA TRBV5-6 TRBD2 16 CASSLRDSGRSDTQYF TGTGCCAGCAGCCTCCGTGATAGCGGGAGGTCAGATACGCAGTATTTT